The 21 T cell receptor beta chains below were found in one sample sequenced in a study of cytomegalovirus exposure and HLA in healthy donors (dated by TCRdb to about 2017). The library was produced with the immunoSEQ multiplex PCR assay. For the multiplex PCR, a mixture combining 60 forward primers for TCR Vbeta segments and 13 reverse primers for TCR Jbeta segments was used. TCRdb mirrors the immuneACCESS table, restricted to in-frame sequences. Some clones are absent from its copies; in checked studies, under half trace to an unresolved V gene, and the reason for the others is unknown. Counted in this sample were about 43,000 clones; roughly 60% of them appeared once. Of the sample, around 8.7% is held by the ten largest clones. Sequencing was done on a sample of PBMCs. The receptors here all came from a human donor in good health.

The CDR3 coding sequence is TGTGCCAGCAGTGAGCCCGGGGGGGGTTACAATGAGCAGTTCTTC. It encodes CASSEPGGGYNEQFF. The rearrangement links TRBV25-1 to TRBJ2-1; 8 bases are a match to TRBD2. Germline CDR1 reads MGHDK; CDR2 reads SYGVNS. The V gene end was trimmed by 3 bases and the J gene end by 4 bases; junction bases not matched to a gene: 5. The CDR3 contains 15 residues.

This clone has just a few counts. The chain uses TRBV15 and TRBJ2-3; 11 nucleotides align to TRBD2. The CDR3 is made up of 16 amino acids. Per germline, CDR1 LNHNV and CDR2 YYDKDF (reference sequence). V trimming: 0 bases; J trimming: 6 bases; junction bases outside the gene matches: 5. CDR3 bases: TGTGCCACCAGCAGAGATGGGGGACTAGCGGCGGATACGCAGTATTTT. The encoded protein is CATSRDGGLAADTQYF.

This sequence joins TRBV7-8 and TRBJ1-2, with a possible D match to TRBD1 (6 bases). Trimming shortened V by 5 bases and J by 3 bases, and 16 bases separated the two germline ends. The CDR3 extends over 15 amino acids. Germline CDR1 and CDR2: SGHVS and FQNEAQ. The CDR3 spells CASSPRDRTDYGYTF. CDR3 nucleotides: TGTGCCAGCAGCCCTCGAGACAGGACAGACTATGGCTACACCTTC.

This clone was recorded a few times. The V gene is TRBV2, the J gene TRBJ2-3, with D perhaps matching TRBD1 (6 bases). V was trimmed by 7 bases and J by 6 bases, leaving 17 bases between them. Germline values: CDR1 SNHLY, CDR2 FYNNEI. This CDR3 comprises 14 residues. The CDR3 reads CASIRGTTKDTQYF. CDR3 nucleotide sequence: TGTGCCAGCATTAGGGGGACAACTAAGGATACGCAGTATTTT.

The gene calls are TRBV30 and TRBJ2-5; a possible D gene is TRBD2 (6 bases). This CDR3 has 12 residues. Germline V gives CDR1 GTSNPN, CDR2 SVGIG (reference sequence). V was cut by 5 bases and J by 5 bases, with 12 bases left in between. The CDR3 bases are TGTGCCTGGGCGACTAGTGGTGAGACCCAGTACTTC. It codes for CAWATSGETQYF.

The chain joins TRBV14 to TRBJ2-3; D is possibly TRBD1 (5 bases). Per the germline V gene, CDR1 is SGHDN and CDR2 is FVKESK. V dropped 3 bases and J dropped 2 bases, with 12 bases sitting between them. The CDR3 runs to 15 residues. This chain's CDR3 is CASSQATALTDTQYF. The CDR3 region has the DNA TGTGCCAGCAGCCAGGCGACAGCGCTCACAGATACGCAGTATTTT.

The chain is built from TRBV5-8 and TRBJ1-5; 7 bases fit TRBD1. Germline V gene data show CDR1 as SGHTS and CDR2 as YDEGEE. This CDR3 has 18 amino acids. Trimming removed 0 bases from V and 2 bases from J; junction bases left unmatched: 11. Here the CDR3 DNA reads TGTGCCAGCAGCTTGGGGCAGGAGGGGGCGCGAGGCAATCAGCCCCAGCATTTT. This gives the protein CASSLGQEGARGNQPQHF.

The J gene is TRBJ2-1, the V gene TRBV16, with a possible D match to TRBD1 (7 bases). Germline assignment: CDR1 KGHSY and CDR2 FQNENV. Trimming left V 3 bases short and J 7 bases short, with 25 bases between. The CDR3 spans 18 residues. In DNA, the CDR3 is TGTGCCAGCAGCCAGACAGGGCAGCGGGCCTACCGGCGGAATGAGCAGTTCTTC. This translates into CASSQTGQRAYRRNEQFF.

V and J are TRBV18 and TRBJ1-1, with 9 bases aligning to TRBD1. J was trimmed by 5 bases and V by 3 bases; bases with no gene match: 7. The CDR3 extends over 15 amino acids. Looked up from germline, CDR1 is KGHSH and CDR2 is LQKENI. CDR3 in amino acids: CASSPITGTGTEAFF. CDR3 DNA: TGTGCCAGCTCACCGATAACAGGGACAGGGACTGAAGCTTTCTTT.

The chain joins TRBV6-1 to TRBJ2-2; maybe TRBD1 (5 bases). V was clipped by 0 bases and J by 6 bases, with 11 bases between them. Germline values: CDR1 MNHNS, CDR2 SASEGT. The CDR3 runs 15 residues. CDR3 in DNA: TGTGCCAGCAGTGAAGCCTTTTACAGGTCCGGGGAGCTGTTTTTT. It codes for CASSEAFYRSGELFF.

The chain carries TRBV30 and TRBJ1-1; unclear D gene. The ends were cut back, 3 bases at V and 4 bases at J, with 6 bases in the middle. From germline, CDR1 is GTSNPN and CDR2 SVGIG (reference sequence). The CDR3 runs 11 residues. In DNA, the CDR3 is TGTGCCTGGAGGTCGGGCACTGAAGCTTTCTTT. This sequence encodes CAWRSGTEAFF.

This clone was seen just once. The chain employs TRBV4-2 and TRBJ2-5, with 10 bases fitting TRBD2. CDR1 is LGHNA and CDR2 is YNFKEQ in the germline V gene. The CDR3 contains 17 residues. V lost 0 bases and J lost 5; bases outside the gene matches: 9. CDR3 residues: CASSQDYQRGGRETQYF. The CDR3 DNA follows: TGTGCCAGCAGCCAAGATTACCAGCGGGGGGGCCGCGAGACCCAGTACTTC.

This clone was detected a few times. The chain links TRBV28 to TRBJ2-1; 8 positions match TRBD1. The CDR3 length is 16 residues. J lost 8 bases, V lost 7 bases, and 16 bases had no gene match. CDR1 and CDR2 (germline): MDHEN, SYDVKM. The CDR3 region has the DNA TGTGCCAGCAAACCGACAGGGGCTGGATCCCGGGATGAGCAGTTCTTC. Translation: CASKPTGAGSRDEQFF.

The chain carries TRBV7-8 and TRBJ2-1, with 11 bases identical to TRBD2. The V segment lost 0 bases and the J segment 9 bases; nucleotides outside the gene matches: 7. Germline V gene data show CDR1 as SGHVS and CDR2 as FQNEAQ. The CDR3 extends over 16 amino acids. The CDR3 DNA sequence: TGTGCCAGCAGCTTAGCAGAACTAGCGGGGGCAGGTGAGCAGTTCTTC. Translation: CASSLAELAGAGEQFF.

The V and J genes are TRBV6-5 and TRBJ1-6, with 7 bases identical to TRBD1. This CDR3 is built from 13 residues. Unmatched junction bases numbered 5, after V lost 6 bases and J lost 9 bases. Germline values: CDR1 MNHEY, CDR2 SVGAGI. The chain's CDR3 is CASRGTEASPLHF. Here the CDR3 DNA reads TGTGCCAGCAGGGGGACAGAGGCTTCACCCCTCCACTTT.

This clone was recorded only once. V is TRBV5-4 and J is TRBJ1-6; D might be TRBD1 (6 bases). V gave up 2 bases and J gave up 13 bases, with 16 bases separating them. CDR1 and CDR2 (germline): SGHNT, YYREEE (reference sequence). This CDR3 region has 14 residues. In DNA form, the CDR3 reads TGTGCCAGCAGCTTACCAGGACAGCCTTTCCCCCTCCACTTT. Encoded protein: CASSLPGQPFPLHF.

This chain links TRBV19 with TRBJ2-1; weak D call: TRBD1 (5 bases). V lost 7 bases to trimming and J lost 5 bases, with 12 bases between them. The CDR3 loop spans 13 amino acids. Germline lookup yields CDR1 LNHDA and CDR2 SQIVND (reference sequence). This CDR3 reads CASKKGRDNEQFF. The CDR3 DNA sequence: TGTGCCAGTAAGAAGGGCAGGGACAATGAGCAGTTCTTC.

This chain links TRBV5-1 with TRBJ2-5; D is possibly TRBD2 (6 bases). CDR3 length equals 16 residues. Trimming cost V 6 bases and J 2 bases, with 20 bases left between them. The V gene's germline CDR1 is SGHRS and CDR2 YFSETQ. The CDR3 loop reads CASKLNPGTGQETQYF. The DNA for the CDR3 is TGCGCCAGCAAACTGAACCCGGGGACTGGGCAAGAGACCCAGTACTTC. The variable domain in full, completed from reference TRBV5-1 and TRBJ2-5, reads KAGVTQTPRYLIKTRGQQVTLSCSPISGHRSVSWYQQTPGQGLQFLFEYFSETQRNKGNFPGRFSGRQFSNSRSEMNVSTLELGDSALYLCASKLNPGTGQETQYFGPGTRLLVL.

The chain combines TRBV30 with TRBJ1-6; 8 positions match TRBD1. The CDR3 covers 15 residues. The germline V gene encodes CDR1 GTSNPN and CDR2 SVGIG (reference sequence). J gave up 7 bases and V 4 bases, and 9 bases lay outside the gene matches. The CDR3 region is CAWTDWGQANSPLHF. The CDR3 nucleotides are TGTGCCTGGACCGACTGGGGACAGGCGAATTCACCCCTCCACTTT.

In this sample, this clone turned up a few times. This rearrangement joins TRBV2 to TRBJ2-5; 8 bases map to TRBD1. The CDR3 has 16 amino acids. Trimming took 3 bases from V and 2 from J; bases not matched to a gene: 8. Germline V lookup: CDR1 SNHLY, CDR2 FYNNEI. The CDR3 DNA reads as TGTGCCAGCAGTGATTTCTCGGACAGGGCGCAAGAGACCCAGTACTTC. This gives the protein CASSDFSDRAQETQYF.

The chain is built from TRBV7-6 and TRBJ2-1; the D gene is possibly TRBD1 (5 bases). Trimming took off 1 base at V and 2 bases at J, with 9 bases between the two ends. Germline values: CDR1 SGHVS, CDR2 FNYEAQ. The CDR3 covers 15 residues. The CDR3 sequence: CASSLERQTYNEQFF. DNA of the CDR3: TGTGCCAGCAGCTTAGAGAGACAGACCTACAATGAGCAGTTCTTC.